Below are 16 T cell receptor beta chains sequenced from a single sample in a study of Ad26.COV2.S vaccination and SARS-CoV-2 variants. Stated treatment: some 20 received Ad26.COV2.S at low or high dose, single or two shots; about 5 received placebo; per-sample allocation not given. Day 63 after the first vaccine or placebo injection was the time point for sampling. TCRdb's table, derived via immunoSEQ multiplex PCR, lists solely in-frame clones and lacks some. The profile covers over 400,000 clones, with about 90% appearing a single time and approximately 1.7% taken by the ten largest. Sequencing was performed on peripheral blood, taken in a trial of Ad26.COV2.S vaccine versus placebo. These receptors were obtained from a person aged 18 to 65 who received the Ad26.COV2.S COVID-19 vaccine or a placebo.

The chain employs TRBV5-1 and TRBJ2-1, with D possibly called TRBD1 or TRBD2 (6 bases each). CDR1 is SGHRS and CDR2 is YFSETQ in the germline V gene. This CDR3 spans 14 amino acids. V was pared by 0 bases and J by 12 bases, with 16 bases between. The CDR3 protein is CASSLAGTTAGQFF. CDR3 nucleotide sequence: TGCGCCAGCAGCTTGGCCGGGACAACAGCGGGGCAGTTCTTC. The full variable domain, completed using reference TRBV5-1 and TRBJ2-1, is KAGVTQTPRYLIKTRGQQVTLSCSPISGHRSVSWYQQTPGQGLQFLFEYFSETQRNKGNFPGRFSGRQFSNSRSEMNVSTLELGDSALYLCASSLAGTTAGQFFGPGTRLTVL.

J is TRBJ2-3 and V is TRBV4-2; the match to TRBD2 covers 10 bases. Trimming cost V 4 bases and J 0 bases; bases outside gene matches: 10. Germline lookup yields CDR1 LGHNA and CDR2 YNFKEQ. The CDR3 loop spans 18 amino acids. In nucleotides, the CDR3 is TGTGCCAGCAGCCGAAGCGGGGGGGCTTGGATAAGCACAGATACGCAGTATTTT. Amino acids: CASSRSGGAWISTDTQYF.

V is TRBV12-3 or TRBV12-4 and J is TRBJ1-3; D gene uncertain. There are 13 residues in the CDR3. Between the trimmed V and J ends, which lost 6 bases and 4 bases, there was a span of 10 bases. The CDR3 reads CASSGRSGNTIYF. The DNA for the CDR3 is TGTGCCAGCAGCGGACGGTCCGGAAACACCATATATTTT.

The CDR3 nucleotides read TGTGCCACCAGCACACGGACAGGGGAACGACCAACTAATGAAAAACTGTTTTTT. Translation gives CATSTRTGERPTNEKLFF. The chain couples TRBV15 to TRBJ1-4; 9 nucleotides agree with TRBD1. CDR1 is LNHNV and CDR2 is YYDKDF in the germline V gene (reference sequence). The V gene end was trimmed by 4 bases and the J gene end by 0 bases; junction bases not matched to a gene: 9. The CDR3 spans 18 residues.

V usage is TRBV2 and J usage is TRBJ2-7, with 8 nucleotides matching TRBD1. The ends lost 4 bases at V and 0 bases at J; junction bases unmatched: 2. The germline V gene encodes CDR1 SNHLY and CDR2 FYNNEI. This CDR3 spans 14 amino acids. The CDR3 reads CASSVDRDSYEQYF. CDR3 DNA sequence: TGTGCCAGCAGTGTGGACAGGGACTCCTACGAGCAGTACTTC.

This chain uses TRBV2 with TRBJ2-2, with TRBD2 as a possible D gene (6 bases). This CDR3 comprises 16 residues. The V end lost 4 bases, the J end lost 1 base, and 13 bases lay between the germline ends. Germline V gene lookup returns CDR1 SNHLY and CDR2 FYNNEI. CDR3 in DNA: TGTGCCAGCAGTGTGCTTGGCGGGGAGAACACCGGGGAGCTGTTTTTT. Translated: CASSVLGGENTGELFF.

The gene calls are TRBV30 and TRBJ1-5; 7 bases fit TRBD1. This CDR3 region has 14 residues. The trim removed 5 bases at V and 6 bases at J, leaving 10 bases unmatched. Germline V gene data show CDR1 as GTSNPN and CDR2 as SVGIG (reference sequence). CDR3 residues: CAWERQGVGQPQHF. The CDR3, as DNA: TGTGCCTGGGAAAGACAGGGTGTCGGTCAGCCCCAGCATTTT.

The V call is TRBV28, the J call TRBJ2-7; D call uncertain. Trimming shortened V by 5 bases and J by 11 bases, and 13 bases separated the two germline ends. CDR1 and CDR2 (germline): MDHEN, SYDVKM. The CDR3 contains 11 residues. The CDR3 protein is CASSELGPKYF. In DNA form, the CDR3 reads TGTGCCAGCAGTGAGCTGGGCCCTAAGTACTTC.

This clone was detected once. This chain uses TRBV18 with TRBJ2-5; no firm D call. The ends were cut back, 3 bases at V and 4 bases at J, with 15 bases in the middle. The CDR3 has 15 residues. Germline CDR1 and CDR2: KGHSH and LQKENI. CDR3 loop: CASSPTVAPGETQYF. CDR3 DNA sequence: TGTGCCAGCTCACCGACTGTGGCCCCCGGAGAGACCCAGTACTTC. Combining the CDR3 with reference TRBV18 and TRBJ2-5 gives the whole variable domain NAGVMQNPRHLVRRRGQEARLRCSPMKGHSHVYWYRQLPEEGLKFMVYLQKENIIDESGMPKERFSAEFPKEGPSILRIQQVVRGDSAAYFCASSPTVAPGETQYFGPGTRLLVL.

This clone was recorded only once. The chain is built from TRBV6-2 or TRBV6-3 and TRBJ1-5; D not certain. CDR1 and CDR2 (germline): MNHEY, SVGEGT. The CDR3 extends over 13 amino acids. V gave up 6 bases and J gave up 5 bases, with 11 bases separating them. The CDR3 nucleotides read TGTGCCAGCAGCCAGCCAGGCGATCAGCCCCAGCATTTT. Encoded protein: CASSQPGDQPQHF.

The chain carries TRBV19 and TRBJ2-7; D may be TRBD1 (5 bases). V was clipped by 3 bases and J by 2 bases, with 8 bases between them. The CDR3 has 13 amino acids. From germline, CDR1 is LNHDA and CDR2 SQIVND (reference sequence). As DNA, the CDR3 is TGTGCCAGTAGTATGAGACAGACCTACGAGCAGTACTTC. Translation gives CASSMRQTYEQYF.

J is TRBJ2-1 and V is TRBV7-8, with D perhaps being TRBD1 or TRBD2 (5 bases each). Between the trimmed V and J ends, which lost 1 base and 4 bases, there was a span of 14 bases. Germline CDR1 SGHVS, CDR2 FQNEAQ. The CDR3 is made up of 16 amino acids. CDR3 in DNA: TGTGCCAGCAGCTTAGTTCGGGACCGAGTTTACAATGAGCAGTTCTTC. Its translation is CASSLVRDRVYNEQFF.

As DNA, the CDR3 is TGCAGTGCTAGTATTAGATTTGGGCAGCAACTTAACTACGAGCAGTACTTC. Protein product: CSASIRFGQQLNYEQYF. The gene calls are TRBV20-1 and TRBJ2-7; no reliable D call. The V end was cut by 3 bases, the J end by 3 bases, with 24 bases between. The CDR3 runs to 17 residues. Germline V gives CDR1 DFQATT, CDR2 SNEGSKA (reference sequence).

The chain recombines TRBV6-5 with TRBJ2-5; 8 bases are shared with TRBD2. This CDR3 has 15 residues. V was pared by 7 bases and J by 3 bases, with 10 bases of the junction left unmatched. CDR1 MNHEY and CDR2 SVGAGI come from the germline V gene. The CDR3 sequence: CASTRTFSGEETQYF. DNA of the CDR3: TGTGCCAGCACCAGGACCTTTAGCGGGGAAGAGACCCAGTACTTC.

This clone was counted a few times. This chain links TRBV5-8 with TRBJ1-5; D is unclear. CDR3 size: 15 residues. The germline V gene encodes CDR1 SGHTS and CDR2 YDEGEE. Trimming took off 1 base at V and 0 bases at J, with 8 bases between the two ends. This chain's CDR3 is CASSLRGYSNQPQHF. As DNA, the CDR3 is TGTGCCAGCAGCTTGCGGGGATATAGCAATCAGCCCCAGCATTTT.

The chain joins TRBV6-2 or TRBV6-3 to TRBJ1-5; D call uncertain. CDR3 length: 16 amino acids. Germline-derived CDR1 and CDR2 are MNHEY and SVGEGT. Trimming took off 3 bases at V and 0 bases at J, with 12 bases between the two ends. The CDR3 nucleotides read TGTGCCAGCAGTTATAGGGCGCCGGGTAGCAATCAGCCCCAGCATTTT. It encodes CASSYRAPGSNQPQHF.